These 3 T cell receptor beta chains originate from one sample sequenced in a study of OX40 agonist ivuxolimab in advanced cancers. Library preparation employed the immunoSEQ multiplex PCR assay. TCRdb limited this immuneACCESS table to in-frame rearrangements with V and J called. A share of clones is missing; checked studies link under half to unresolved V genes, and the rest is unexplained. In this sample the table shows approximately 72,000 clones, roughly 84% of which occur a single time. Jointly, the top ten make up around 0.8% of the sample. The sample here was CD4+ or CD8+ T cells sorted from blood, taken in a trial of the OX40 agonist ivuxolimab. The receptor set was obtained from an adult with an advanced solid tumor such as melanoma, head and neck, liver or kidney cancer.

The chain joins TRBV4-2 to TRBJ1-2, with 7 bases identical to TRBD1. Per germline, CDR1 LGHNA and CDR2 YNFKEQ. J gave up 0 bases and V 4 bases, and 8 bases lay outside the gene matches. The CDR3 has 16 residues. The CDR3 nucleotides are TGTGCCAGCAGCCGCCAGGGACAGAGCTCTAACTATGGCTACACCTTC. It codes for CASSRQGQSSNYGYTF.

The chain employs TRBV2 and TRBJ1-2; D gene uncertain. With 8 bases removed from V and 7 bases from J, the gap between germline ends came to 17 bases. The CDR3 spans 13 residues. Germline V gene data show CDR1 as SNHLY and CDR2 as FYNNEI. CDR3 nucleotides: TGTGCCAGCCACCTTAGGGAGGATAGTGGCTACACCTTC. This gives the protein CASHLREDSGYTF.

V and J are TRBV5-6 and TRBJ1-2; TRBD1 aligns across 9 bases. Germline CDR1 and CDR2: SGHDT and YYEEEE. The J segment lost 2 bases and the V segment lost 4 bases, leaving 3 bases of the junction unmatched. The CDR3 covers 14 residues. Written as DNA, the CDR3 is TGTGCCAGCAGCAGGGACAGGGCCAACTATGGCTACACCTTC. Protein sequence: CASSRDRANYGYTF.